These T cell receptor beta chains were read from a single sample in a study of cytomegalovirus exposure and HLA in healthy donors. Generated by immunoSEQ multiplex PCR, the TCRdb table keeps only in-frame clones and is missing some. The sample has 170,000 or so clones; over 65% are singletons. Sequences were obtained from PBMCs. The receptors shown here come from a woman in her sixties or seventies in good health and CMV-seropositive. The CDR3 runs from the conserved cysteine through the conserved F or W. Each record gives: D gene, clone size, V gene, J gene, CDR3 DNA, CDR3 protein. D genes are given only for firm matches. Size is omitted from some rows. Given values are once, few, many or a class for expanded clones.

>NA|NA|TRBV11-2|TRBJ1-6
TGTGCCAGCAGCTTGGGAGGGGCGAATTCACCCCTCCACTTT
CASSLGGANSPLHF
>TRBD2|NA|TRBV7-3|TRBJ2-5
TGTGCCAGCAGCCCGGGGACTAGCGGTTCCGGGACCCAGTACTTC
CASSPGTSGSGTQYF
>TRBD2|few|TRBV18|TRBJ2-7
TGTGCCAGCTCACCTCCGACTAGCGGGAGCCCCTACGAGCAGTACTTC
CASSPPTSGSPYEQYF
>NA|NA|TRBV29-1|TRBJ2-6
TGCAGCGTTCACTCGTCTGGGGCCAACGGCCTGACTTTC
CSVHSSGANGLTF
>TRBD1|NA|TRBV29-1|TRBJ1-1
TGCAGCGTTGCCTGGGACAGGGCCACTGAAGCTTTCTTT
CSVAWDRATEAFF
>NA|few|TRBV19|TRBJ1-1
TGTGCCAGTAGGCGGAGGGGAATGAACACTGAAGCTTTCTTT
CASRRRGMNTEAFF
>TRBD1|NA|TRBV6-5|TRBJ2-7
TGTGCCAGCGGGACCGGGACAGCTTACTACGAGCAGTACTTC
CASGTGTAYYEQYF
>TRBD2|NA|TRBV13|TRBJ2-3
TGTGCCAGCAGCTTAAGACTAGCGGTGAGCACAGATACGCAGTATTTT
CASSLRLAVSTDTQYF
>TRBD1|NA|TRBV28|TRBJ1-2
TGTGCCAGCAGGGGCCAGGGGGCGCGTTCCTATGGCTACACCTTC
CASRGQGARSYGYTF
>TRBD1|NA|TRBV28|TRBJ1-1
TGTGCCACAACAGGGGACACTGAAGCTTTCTTT
CATTGDTEAFF
>NA|NA|TRBV6-5|TRBJ2-3
TGTGCCGTGACCTTCGGGGTGACAGATACGCAGTATTTT
CAVTFGVTDTQYF
>TRBD2|NA|TRBV6-5|TRBJ2-1
TGTGCCAGCATCCCCCCCGGGGGGTCCTACAATGAGCAGTTCTTC
CASIPPGGSYNEQFF